This T cell receptor (beta chain) appears in the sequencing data of a study of T cell responses to AZD1222 COVID-19 vaccine. Findings of the study overall: When two AZD1222 doses had been given, Spike-specific TCR breadth and depth rose. At 160-218 and 743-854, vaccine-associated CD4 TCRs were dominant, and they spanned spike. Clonal diversity may have been underestimated, and the donors were mostly white British, with more females than males.

TCRdb's table, derived via immunoSEQ multiplex PCR, lists solely in-frame clones and lacks some. The sample lists 100,000 or so clones, approximately 89% occurring once. The CDR3 totals 13 residues. The V and J ends lost 4 bases and 4 bases respectively, with 10 bases between them. The V gene's germline CDR1 is PRHDT and CDR2 FYEKMQ (reference sequence). As regards this clone: Its antigen is unidentified.

The V and J genes are TRBV13 and TRBJ1-2; D unresolved. This TCR came from an adult in good health. Sequenced here: peripheral blood, sampled on day 0 of MenACWY control vaccination. In DNA form, the CDR3 reads TGTGCCAGCAGCTCGGGAAGAGTCTATGGCTACACCTTC. Amino acids: CASSSGRVYGYTF.